Described below is a single TCR beta chain sequence and its context. This record belongs to a study of identical twins. V was clipped by 5 bases and J by 4 bases; unmatched bases: 7. The CDR3 extends over 14 amino acids. Germline V lookup: CDR1 MNHEY, CDR2 SMNVEV (reference sequence). TCRdb reprocessed the 5' RACE reads via MiXCR and lists one record per CDR3 protein. The sample has roughly 770,000 distinct CDR3 sequences; approximately 18% are singletons. This sample also appeared in a second study, on T cells expressing NK-cell markers. That work contributes: Nothing established the HCMV specificity of expanded NKG2C+ T cell clones.

This sequence joins TRBV27 and TRBJ1-2; 7 bases line up with TRBD1. This sequence was found in a woman aged 18-30 years in good health. Sequencing was carried out using PBMCs. The CDR3 bases are TGTGCCAGCAGTATCAGGGGGGCGTTCTATGGCTACACCTTC. Its translation: CASSIRGAFYGYTF.